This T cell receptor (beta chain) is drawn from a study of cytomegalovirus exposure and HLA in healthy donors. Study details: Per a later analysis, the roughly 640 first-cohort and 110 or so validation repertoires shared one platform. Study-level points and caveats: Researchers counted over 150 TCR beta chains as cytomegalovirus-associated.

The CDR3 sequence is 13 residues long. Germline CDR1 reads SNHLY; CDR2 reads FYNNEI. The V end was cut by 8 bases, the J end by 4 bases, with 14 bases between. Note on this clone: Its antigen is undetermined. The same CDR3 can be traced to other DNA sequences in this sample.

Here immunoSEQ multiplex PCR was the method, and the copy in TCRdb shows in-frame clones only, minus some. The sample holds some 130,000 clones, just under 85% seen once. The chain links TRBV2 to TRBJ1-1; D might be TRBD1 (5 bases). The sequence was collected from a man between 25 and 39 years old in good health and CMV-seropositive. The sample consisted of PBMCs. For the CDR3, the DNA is TGTGCCAGCGTAGCGGGCGACAGCACTGAAGCTTTCTTT. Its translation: CASVAGDSTEAFF.